The entry that follows covers one TCR beta chain sequence. Its antigen is undetermined. The V and J ends lost 5 bases and 5 bases, in that order; junction bases with no gene match: 9. CDR1 and CDR2 from the germline V gene are MDHEN and SYDVKM. This CDR3 contains 16 residues. This entry is derived from a study of response to subunit inactivated influenza vaccine. Whole-study results and caveats: Only a handful of new T cells, the authors suggested, are recruited with each seasonal influenza vaccination.

One entry per CDR3 protein, called by TCRdb with MiXCR from the RT-PCR reads. Of 550,000 to 800,000 distinct CDR3 sequences listed, around 16% are singletons. The TCR comes from a man over 45 who received an inactivated influenza vaccine. Sequenced here: PBMCs from blood, sampled 11 to 12 days after vaccination. The chain links TRBV28 to TRBJ2-1, with 10 bases fitting TRBD1. The CDR3 sequence is CASSPRWGQGNNEQFF. The CDR3 DNA reads TGTGCCAGCAGTCCCCGGTGGGGACAGGGGAACAATGAGCAGTTCTTC.